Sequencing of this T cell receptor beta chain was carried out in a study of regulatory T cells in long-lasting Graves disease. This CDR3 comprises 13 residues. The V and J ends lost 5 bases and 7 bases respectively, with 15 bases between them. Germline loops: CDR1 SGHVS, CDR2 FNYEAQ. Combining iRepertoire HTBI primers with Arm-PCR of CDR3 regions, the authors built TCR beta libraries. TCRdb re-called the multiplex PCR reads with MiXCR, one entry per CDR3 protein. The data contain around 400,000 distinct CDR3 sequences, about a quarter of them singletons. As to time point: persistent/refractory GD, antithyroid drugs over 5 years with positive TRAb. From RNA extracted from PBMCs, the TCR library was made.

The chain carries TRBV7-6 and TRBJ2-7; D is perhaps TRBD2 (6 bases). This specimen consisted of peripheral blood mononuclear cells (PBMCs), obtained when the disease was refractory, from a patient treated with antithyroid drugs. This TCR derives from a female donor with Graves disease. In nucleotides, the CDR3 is TGTGCCAGCAGCCAAGGGGAGGCCAGGGAGCAGTACTTC. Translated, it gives CASSQGEAREQYF.